These T cell receptor beta chains were read from a single sample in a study of molecular identifiers for immune sequencing clone quantification. TCRdb used MiXCR to reprocess the PCR reads, holding one entry per CDR3 protein. The table lists about 100,000 distinct CDR3 sequences, roughly 38% of them singletons, with around 4.2% in the top ten. Material: naive CD8+ T cells from blood, with Jurkat cell RNA spiked in. Receptors were obtained from a human donor in good health. Some libraries in this study had Jurkat cell RNA spiked in. The CDR3 runs from the conserved cysteine through the conserved F or W. Each record gives: D gene, J gene, CDR3 length, clone size, V gene, CDR3 protein, CDR3 DNA. D genes are given only for firm matches. Only some rows state a clone size, as once, few, many or a class for expanded clones.

. | TRBJ1-5 | 15 | few | TRBV6-2/TRBV6-3 | CASSYWALQRQPQHF | TGTGCCAGCAGTTACTGGGCCCTTCAGCGACAGCCCCAGCATTTT
TRBD1 | TRBJ2-7 | 14 | . | TRBV9 | CASSLGTGPFEQYF | TGTGCCAGCAGCCTAGGGACAGGTCCCTTCGAGCAGTACTTC
. | TRBJ2-1 | 16 | . | TRBV5-6 | CASSLARTISYNEQFF | TGTGCCAGCAGCTTGGCGAGGACTATAAGTTACAATGAGCAGTTCTTC
TRBD2 | TRBJ2-3 | 16 | many | TRBV7-9 | CASLKREGLLTDTQYF | TGTGCCAGCCTAAAGCGGGAGGGCCTGTTGACAGATACGCAGTATTTT
. | TRBJ2-1 | 15 | . | TRBV15 | CATSRDMSSYNEQFF | TGTGCCACCAGCAGGGATATGAGCTCCTACAATGAGCAGTTCTTC
. | TRBJ2-3 | 15 | . | TRBV12-5 | CASAPPGRSTDTQYF | TGTGCTAGTGCCCCCCCGGGGAGAAGCACAGATACGCAGTATTTT
. | TRBJ2-5 | 14 | . | TRBV4-3 | CASSQDVGAETQYF | TGCGCCAGCAGCCAGGACGTGGGGGCGGAGACCCAGTACTTC
TRBD2 | TRBJ2-1 | 16 | . | TRBV24-1 | CATSDPASGRRGEQFF | TGTGCCACCAGTGATCCCGCGAGCGGGAGACGGGGTGAGCAGTTCTTC
. | TRBJ2-7 | 14 | many | TRBV27 | CASSLSRGSYEQYF | TGTGCCAGCAGTTTATCCAGGGGCTCCTACGAGCAGTACTTC
TRBD2 | TRBJ2-3 | 21 | once | TRBV5-1 | CASSAEGTSGSSYPVTETQDF | TGCGCCAGCAGCGCGGAAGGGACTAGCGGGAGCTCCTACCCAGTCACAGAAACGCAGGATTTT